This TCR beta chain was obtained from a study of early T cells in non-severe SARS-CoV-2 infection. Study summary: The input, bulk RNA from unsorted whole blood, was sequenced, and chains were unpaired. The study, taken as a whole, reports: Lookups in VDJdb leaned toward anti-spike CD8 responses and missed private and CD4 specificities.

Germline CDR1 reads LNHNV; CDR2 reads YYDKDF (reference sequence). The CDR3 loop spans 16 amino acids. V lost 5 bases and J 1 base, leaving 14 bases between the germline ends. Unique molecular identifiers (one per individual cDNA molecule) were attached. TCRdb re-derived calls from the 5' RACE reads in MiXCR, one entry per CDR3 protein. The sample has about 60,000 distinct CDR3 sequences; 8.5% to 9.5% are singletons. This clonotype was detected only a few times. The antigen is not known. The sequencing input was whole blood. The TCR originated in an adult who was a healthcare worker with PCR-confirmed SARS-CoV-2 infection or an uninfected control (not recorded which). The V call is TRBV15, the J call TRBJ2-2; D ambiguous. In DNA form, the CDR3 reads TGTGCCACCAGCGTTTCGTGGCCAGGGAACACCGGGGAGCTGTTTTTT. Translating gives CATSVSWPGNTGELFF.